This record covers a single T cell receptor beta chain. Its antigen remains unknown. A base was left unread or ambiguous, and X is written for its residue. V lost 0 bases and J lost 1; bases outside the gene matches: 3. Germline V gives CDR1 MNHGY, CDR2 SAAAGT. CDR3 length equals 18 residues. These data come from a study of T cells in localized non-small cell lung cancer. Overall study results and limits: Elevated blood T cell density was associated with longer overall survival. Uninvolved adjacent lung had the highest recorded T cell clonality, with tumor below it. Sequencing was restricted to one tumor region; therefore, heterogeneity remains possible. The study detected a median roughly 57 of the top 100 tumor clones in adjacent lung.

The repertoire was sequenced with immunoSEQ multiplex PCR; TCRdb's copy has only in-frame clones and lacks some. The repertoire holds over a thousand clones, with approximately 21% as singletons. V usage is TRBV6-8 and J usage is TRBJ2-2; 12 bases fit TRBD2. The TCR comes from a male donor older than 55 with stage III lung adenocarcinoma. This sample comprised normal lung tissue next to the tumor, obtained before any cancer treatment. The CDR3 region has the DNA TGTGCCAGCAGTTACTCGGGACTAGCGGGRCAGAACACCGGGGAGCTGTTTTTT. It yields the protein CASSYSGLAXQNTGELFF. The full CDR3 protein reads CASSYSGLAGQNTGELFF.